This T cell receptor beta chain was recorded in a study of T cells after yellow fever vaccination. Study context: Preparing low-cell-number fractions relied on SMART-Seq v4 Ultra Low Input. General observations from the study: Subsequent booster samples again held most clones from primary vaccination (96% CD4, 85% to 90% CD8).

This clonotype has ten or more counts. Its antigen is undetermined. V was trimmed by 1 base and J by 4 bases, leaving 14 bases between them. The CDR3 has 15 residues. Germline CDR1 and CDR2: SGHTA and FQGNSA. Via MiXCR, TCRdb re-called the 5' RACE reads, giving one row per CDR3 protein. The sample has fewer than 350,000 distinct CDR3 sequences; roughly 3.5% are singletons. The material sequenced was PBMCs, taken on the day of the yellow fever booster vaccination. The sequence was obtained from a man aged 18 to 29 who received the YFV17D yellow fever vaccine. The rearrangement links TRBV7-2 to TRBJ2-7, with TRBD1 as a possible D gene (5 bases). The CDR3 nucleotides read TGTGCCAGCAGCTTAGACCCTGGACATATGTACGAGCAGTACGTC. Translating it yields CASSLDPGHMYEQYV.